This T cell receptor (beta chain) was captured in a study of CD8+CD57+ T cells in acquired aplastic anemia. This clonotype was detected many times. Genomic DNA templated the TCR beta VDJ and CDR3 profiling. TCRdb passed the reads through MiXCR, listing each CDR3 protein once. The sample consists of about 190,000 distinct CDR3 sequences, 64% of them appearing once. The CDR3 has 13 amino acids. Looked up from germline, CDR1 is SQVTM and CDR2 is ANQGSEA. J lost 0 bases, V lost 6 bases, and 4 bases had no gene match. The chain carries TRBV29-1 and TRBJ2-7; 8 positions agree with TRBD1. This TCR was recovered from a human donor with severe aplastic anemia or a healthy control (not recorded which). The sequencing input was sorted CD4+, CD8+, or CD8+CD57+ T cells (not recorded which) from PBMCs. CDR3 region: CSVRTGHSYEQYF. As DNA, the CDR3 is TGCAGCGTGCGGACAGGGCACTCCTACGAGCAGTACTTC.